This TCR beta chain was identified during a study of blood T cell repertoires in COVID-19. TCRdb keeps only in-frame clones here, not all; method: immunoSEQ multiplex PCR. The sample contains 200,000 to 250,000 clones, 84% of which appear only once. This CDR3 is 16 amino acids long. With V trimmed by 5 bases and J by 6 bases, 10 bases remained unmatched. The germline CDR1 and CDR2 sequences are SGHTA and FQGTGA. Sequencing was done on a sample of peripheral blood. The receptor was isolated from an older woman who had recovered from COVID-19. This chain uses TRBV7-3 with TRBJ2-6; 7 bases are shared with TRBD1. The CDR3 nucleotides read TGTGCCAGCAGCCCGGGCGACAGGGTCGCGGCCAACGTCCTGACTTTC. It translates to CASSPGDRVAANVLTF.